Listed here are 18 T cell receptor beta chains from one sample, sequenced in a study of molecular identifiers for immune sequencing clone quantification. TCRdb processed the PCR reads anew with MiXCR; each CDR3 protein has one entry. The table shows around 460,000 distinct CDR3 sequences, with less than 30% occurring only once. The sequencing sample was made of naive CD8+ T cells from blood, with Jurkat cell RNA spiked in. As for subset: FACS-sorted CD8+CD4-CCR7+CD45RA+ naive T cells. Source of these receptors: a human donor in good health. Some libraries in this study had Jurkat cell RNA spiked in.

This clonotype was counted at least ten times. This chain joins TRBV7-9 and TRBJ2-3; D remains unclear. The CDR3 covers 14 residues. The V end lost 6 bases, the J end lost 2 bases, and 12 bases lay between the germline ends. Germline CDR1 reads SEHNR; CDR2 reads FQNEAQ (reference sequence). CDR3 bases: TGTGCCAGCAGGAGCCGGGCCCTCACAGATACGCAGTATTTT. Residues: CASRSRALTDTQYF.

This clonotype has just a few counts. The J gene is TRBJ2-1, the V gene TRBV4-1, with D uncertain. With 1 base removed from V and 3 bases from J, the gap between germline ends came to 16 bases. Germline V lookup: CDR1 MGHRA, CDR2 YSYEKL. The CDR3 contains 17 residues. Written as DNA, the CDR3 is TGCGCCAGCAGCCAAGGAACTCACACAGCAGACTACAATGAGCAGTTCTTC. Its protein product is CASSQGTHTADYNEQFF.

This clonotype was counted many times. The rearrangement uses TRBV12-3 or TRBV12-4 and TRBJ1-2, with unresolved D. Trimming pared 3 bases from V and 5 bases from J, leaving 10 bases between. The CDR3 extends over 13 amino acids. The DNA of the CDR3 is TGTGCCAGCAGTTTTCAGGCAGTGTATGGCTACACCTTC. This sequence encodes CASSFQAVYGYTF.

J is TRBJ1-5 and V is TRBV11-2, with D maybe TRBD1 (5 bases). Germline loops: CDR1 SGHAT, CDR2 FQNNGV. V lost 4 bases to trimming and J lost 6 bases, with 19 bases between them. The CDR3 sequence is 16 residues long. The CDR3 loop reads CASSSGTGTLLQPQHF. The CDR3 nucleotides are TGTGCCAGCAGCTCCGGTACCGGGACCCTGCTTCAGCCCCAGCATTTT.

This clonotype has a count of ten or more. The V call is TRBV9, the J call TRBJ2-3; D not resolved. Germline-derived CDR1 and CDR2 are SGDLS and YYNGEE. V lost 0 bases, J lost 11 bases, and 7 bases lay in between. The CDR3 runs to 11 residues. Here the CDR3 DNA reads TGTGCCAGCAGCGTAGGGGATCTGCAGTATTTT. Amino acid sequence: CASSVGDLQYF.

This clonotype was counted a few times. CDR3 region: CASSWTSGGLGATQYF. CDR3 DNA sequence: TGTGCCAGCAGTTGGACTAGCGGGGGGCTTGGAGCGACCCAGTACTTC. The chain employs TRBV12-3 or TRBV12-4 and TRBJ2-5; 14 bases fit TRBD2. V gave up 4 bases and J gave up 7 bases; unmatched junction bases: 8. The CDR3 has 16 amino acids.

This clonotype has more than one count but fewer than ten. The V gene is TRBV5-1, the J gene TRBJ2-5, with no clear D. CDR3 length equals 13 residues. With 0 bases removed from V and 2 bases from J, the gap between germline ends came to 5 bases. The germline CDR1 and CDR2 sequences are SGHRS and YFSETQ. The CDR3 loop reads CASSLVEQETQYF. The CDR3 DNA reads as TGCGCCAGCAGCTTGGTTGAGCAAGAGACCCAGTACTTC.

This clonotype was seen many times. This sequence joins TRBV28 and TRBJ2-2, with a weak D call TRBD1 (6 bases). CDR3 length: 17 amino acids. V was pared by 3 bases and J by 5 bases, with 19 bases between. CDR1 MDHEN and CDR2 SYDVKM come from the germline V gene. The CDR3 spells CASSFATGWGFTGELFF. DNA for the CDR3: TGTGCCAGCAGTTTTGCTACAGGGTGGGGATTTACCGGGGAGCTGTTTTTT.

This clonotype was picked up a small number of times. This chain uses TRBV2 with TRBJ2-2, with D possibly matching TRBD2 (7 bases). The germline V gene encodes CDR1 SNHLY and CDR2 FYNNEI. The CDR3 consists of 15 residues. V dropped 6 bases and J dropped 0 bases, with 11 bases sitting between them. The CDR3: CASSGGTSNTGELFF. In DNA, the CDR3 is TGTGCCAGCAGCGGGGGGACATCGAACACCGGGGAGCTGTTTTTT.

Concerning this clonotype: Possible read error: a much larger clone is one base away. The V gene is TRBV4-1, the J gene TRBJ1-2; D unclear. Trimming left V 0 bases short and J 12 bases short, with 8 bases between. This CDR3 is 11 amino acids long. The V gene's germline CDR1 is MGHRA and CDR2 YSYEKL. DNA of the CDR3: TGCGCCAGCAGCCAAGATTTATTTCACACCTTC. The encoded protein is CASSQDLFHTF.

The rearrangement uses TRBV20-1 and TRBJ2-5, with D perhaps matching TRBD1 or TRBD2 (5 bases each). The V gene's germline CDR1 is DFQATT and CDR2 SNEGSKA (reference sequence). This CDR3 spans 16 amino acids. Trimming took 6 bases from V and 1 from J, leaving 21 bases between them. CDR3 in DNA: TGCAGTGCCTCCAAGAGGGACGGAACTCTCCAAGAGACCCAGTACTTC. Its protein is CSASKRDGTLQETQYF.

The rearrangement joins TRBV14 to TRBJ1-6; no firm D call. The CDR3 is made up of 17 amino acids. The germline CDR1 and CDR2 sequences are SGHDN and FVKESK. Trimming stripped 1 base from V and 2 bases from J, with 12 bases between. The CDR3: CASSQVETTTYNSPLHF. The DNA for the CDR3 is TGTGCCAGCAGCCAAGTCGAAACAACGACCTATAATTCACCCCTCCACTTT.

There are many counts of this clonotype. The chain joins TRBV5-1 to TRBJ2-7; 9 bases fit TRBD1. V shed 1 base and J 3 bases; nucleotides not matched to a gene: 14. The CDR3 is 18 residues long. CDR1 and CDR2 from the germline V gene are SGHRS and YFSETQ. The CDR3 DNA follows: TGCGCCAGCAGCTTGAAGCCGAACGCGGGACAGGGTATCTACGAGCAGTACTTC. Translated, it gives CASSLKPNAGQGIYEQYF.

This sequence joins TRBV5-3 and TRBJ2-7; 7 bases align to TRBD2. TRBV5-3 is an open reading frame, and its role is uncertain. This CDR3 comprises 13 residues. V lost 8 bases and J lost 7; bases outside the gene matches: 12. The CDR3 loop reads CASSTRTSLEQYF. For the CDR3, the DNA is TGTGCCAGCAGCACGAGGACTAGTTTAGAGCAGTACTTC.

Many counts were recorded for this clonotype. The chain joins TRBV6-5 to TRBJ2-3; 8 bases agree with TRBD2. In germline, CDR1 is MNHEY, CDR2 SVGAGI. Unmatched junction bases numbered 7, after V lost 0 bases and J lost 2 bases. The CDR3 spans 17 residues. The CDR3 DNA reads TGTGCCAGCAGTTACTCGCGGGTTAGCGGGGACACAGATACGCAGTATTTT. As protein: CASSYSRVSGDTDTQYF.

The genes are TRBV20-1 and TRBJ1-1, with D tentatively TRBD1 (6 bases). V was clipped by 2 bases and J by 4 bases, with 20 bases between them. This CDR3 has 16 amino acids. The germline V gene encodes CDR1 DFQATT and CDR2 SNEGSKA (reference sequence). Written as DNA, the CDR3 is TGCAGTGCTAGACCACCGGACAGCCATGAGACCACTGAAGCTTTCTTT. This sequence encodes CSARPPDSHETTEAFF.

This clonotype was detected ten times or more. The chain recombines TRBV12-3 or TRBV12-4 with TRBJ1-5; possibly TRBD1 for D (5 bases). Trimming removed 4 bases at V and 0 bases at J, with 16 bases between. CDR3 length equals 17 residues. CDR3 nucleotide sequence: TGTGCCAGCAGTTCCGGACATTCGTATGCTAGCAATCAGCCCCAGCATTTT. The encoded protein is CASSSGHSYASNQPQHF.

This clonotype was found many times. This chain joins TRBV5-1 and TRBJ2-6; D gene unclear. V dropped 7 bases and J dropped 3 bases, with 8 bases sitting between them. The CDR3 extends over 13 amino acids. Germline lookup yields CDR1 SGHRS and CDR2 YFSETQ. The CDR3 DNA is TGCGCCAGCCGGTCTGATGGGGCCAACGTCCTGACTTTC. The encoded protein is CASRSDGANVLTF.